The 18 T cell receptor beta chains given below trace back to one sample, sequenced in a study of CD8 T cells in Susac syndrome. It was with random hexamers that roughly 0.5 to 1 ug RNA was reverse transcribed. Each CDR3 protein is one row after TCRdb ran MiXCR on the immunoSEQ multiplex PCR reads. The sample shows approximately 230,000 distinct CDR3 sequences, 93% of them seen only once. Sequencing input: CD4+ T cells from PBMCs. The receptors stem from a human donor with multiple sclerosis.

The chain uses TRBV5-4 and TRBJ2-1; the match to TRBD2 covers 9 bases. This CDR3 comprises 14 residues. V lost 10 bases and J lost 5; bases outside the gene matches: 10. Germline-derived CDR1 and CDR2 are SGHNT and YYREEE (reference sequence). The CDR3 loop is CAQHRSGGHNEQFF. DNA for the CDR3: TGTGCCCAGCACCGTAGCGGGGGTCACAATGAGCAGTTCTTC.

V is TRBV9 and J is TRBJ1-2, with 8 bases lining up with TRBD1. Losses at the gene ends were 3 bases for V and 1 base for J; bases not matched to a gene: 8. In germline, CDR1 is SGDLS, CDR2 YYNGEE. CDR3 length: 16 residues. DNA of the CDR3: TGTGCCAGCAGCGCGCACAGGACAGGGTTTAACTATGGCTACACCTTC. Translated, it gives CASSAHRTGFNYGYTF.

The genes are TRBV20-1 and TRBJ1-4; D is perhaps TRBD1 (6 bases). Germline V gene data show CDR1 as DFQATT and CDR2 as SNEGSKA (reference sequence). The CDR3 runs 11 residues. The V and J ends lost 4 bases and 7 bases respectively, with 7 bases between them. The CDR3 sequence: CSAMGAEKLFF. CDR3 nucleotide sequence: TGCAGTGCTATGGGGGCTGAAAAACTGTTTTTT.

The V gene is TRBV5-1, the J gene TRBJ1-2, with 10 bases fitting TRBD1. V shed 4 bases and J 9 bases; nucleotides not matched to a gene: 12. The germline CDR1 and CDR2 sequences are SGHRS and YFSETQ. This CDR3 has 15 residues. The CDR3 DNA sequence: TGCGCCAGCAGCCGCATAGGACAGGGGGGATCAAGCTACACCTTC. Translated: CASSRIGQGGSSYTF.

The chain couples TRBV20-1 to TRBJ1-2; 7 bases fit TRBD1. The CDR3 contains 13 residues. Germline V gene lookup returns CDR1 DFQATT and CDR2 SNEGSKA (reference sequence). V shed 8 bases and J 6 bases; nucleotides not matched to a gene: 12. CDR3 sequence reads: CSYWLTGLDGYTF. CDR3 nucleotide sequence: TGCAGTTACTGGCTGACAGGGCTCGATGGCTACACCTTC.

The chain joins TRBV7-2 to TRBJ1-5; 9 bases match TRBD1. V lost 5 bases, J lost 6 bases, and 5 bases stayed unmatched. Germline CDR1 is SGHTA and CDR2 is FQGNSA. This CDR3 has 14 amino acids. The CDR3 sequence: CASSRTGGVQPQHF. CDR3 DNA sequence: TGTGCCAGCAGCCGTACAGGGGGCGTTCAGCCCCAGCATTTT. Variable domain in full (rest from reference TRBV7-2 and TRBJ1-5): GAGVSQSPSNKVTEKGKDVELRCDPISGHTALYWYRQSLGQGLEFLIYFQGNSAPDKSGLPSDRFSAERTGGSVSTLTIQRTQQEDSAVYLCASSRTGGVQPQHFGDGTRLSIL.

V is TRBV9 and J is TRBJ1-6; no clear D. CDR3 length equals 16 residues. Per germline, CDR1 SGDLS and CDR2 YYNGEE. Trimming took 0 bases from V and 0 from J, leaving 7 bases between them. The CDR3 sequence: CASSVGVGSYNSPLHF. The CDR3 DNA reads as TGTGCCAGCAGCGTAGGGGTGGGCTCCTATAATTCACCCCTCCACTTT.

The chain carries TRBV9 and TRBJ1-3; TRBD1 might be the D (5 bases). V lost 0 bases and J 0 bases, leaving 7 bases between the germline ends. CDR3 length: 15 amino acids. CDR1 and CDR2 (germline): SGDLS, YYNGEE. CDR3 sequence reads: CASSVGDLSGNTIYF. The DNA for the CDR3 is TGTGCCAGCAGCGTAGGGGACCTCTCTGGAAACACCATATATTTT.

The CDR3 DNA follows: TGTGCCACCTCAGGGAGGGACAGGTGGACCGGGGAGCTGTTTTTT. It yields the protein CATSGRDRWTGELFF. This chain joins TRBV7-7 and TRBJ2-2; the D gene is possibly TRBD1 (8 bases). CDR1 and CDR2 from the germline V gene are SSHAT and FNYEAQ (reference sequence). Trimming removed 10 bases from V and 5 bases from J, with 20 bases in between. The CDR3 consists of 15 residues.

This clonotype was seen once. The chain employs TRBV30 and TRBJ2-3; 8 bases agree with TRBD2. This CDR3 contains 15 residues. V dropped 4 bases and J dropped 3; count of bases not matched to a gene: 9. In germline, CDR1 is GTSNPN, CDR2 SVGIG (reference sequence). CDR3 sequence: CAWTGVAGGTDTQYF. The DNA for the CDR3 is TGTGCCTGGACAGGCGTGGCGGGGGGAACAGATACGCAGTATTTT. The variable domain in full, with the rest retrieved from reference TRBV30 and TRBJ2-3, is SQTIHQWPATLVQPVGSPLSLECTVEGTSNPNLYWYRQAAGRGLQLLFYSVGIGQISSEVPQNLSASRPQDRQFILSSKKLLLSDSGFYLCAWTGVAGGTDTQYFGPGTRLTVL.

The chain joins TRBV7-3 to TRBJ1-6, with D maybe TRBD1 (5 bases). The CDR3 is made up of 14 amino acids. Germline loops: CDR1 SGHTA, CDR2 FQGTGA. The germline V and J ends were trimmed by 5 bases and 9 bases, with 14 bases remaining between them. CDR3 nucleotide sequence: TGTGCCAGCAGCCTCGGGGCCGGGGGTTCACCCCTCCACTTT. Encoded protein: CASSLGAGGSPLHF.

J is TRBJ2-4 and V is TRBV20-1, with D perhaps TRBD1 (5 bases). With 5 bases removed from V and 6 bases from J, the gap between germline ends came to 11 bases. The V gene's germline CDR1 is DFQATT and CDR2 SNEGSKA (reference sequence). The CDR3 totals 12 residues. The CDR3 DNA is TGCAGTGCTGCCGGAGACAGAAACATTCAGTACTTC. Translated, it gives CSAAGDRNIQYF.

This chain's CDR3 is CASSLAEVGGQETQYF. The CDR3 coding sequence is TGTGCCAGCAGCTTAGCAGAGGTGGGGGGGCAGGAGACCCAGTACTTC. This chain connects TRBV11-2 to TRBJ2-5; perhaps TRBD2 as D (7 bases). This CDR3 has 16 amino acids. V was cut by 1 base and J by 5 bases, with 17 bases left in between. The germline V gene has CDR1 SGHAT and CDR2 FQNNGV.

The chain links TRBV5-1 to TRBJ2-2; D not resolved. The germline CDR1 and CDR2 sequences are SGHRS and YFSETQ. Trimming cost V 0 bases and J 1 base, with 7 bases left between them. There are 15 residues in the CDR3. CDR3 DNA: TGCGCCAGCAGCTTGGCTCTGGGGAACACCGGGGAGCTGTTTTTT. Residues: CASSLALGNTGELFF.

The chain combines TRBV5-4 with TRBJ1-1; a possible D gene is TRBD1 (5 bases). CDR1 is SGHNT and CDR2 is YYREEE in the germline V gene (reference sequence). CDR3 size: 14 residues. Deletions cut 4 bases from V and 6 bases from J, with 16 bases between. The CDR3 loop is CASSADGTGPEAFF. The CDR3 DNA reads TGTGCCAGCAGCGCGGACGGAACGGGGCCTGAAGCTTTCTTT.

The chain uses TRBV7-9 and TRBJ2-3, with TRBD2 identical over 10 bases. This CDR3 is built from 15 residues. With 3 bases clipped from V and 1 base from J, the junction kept 1 base outside the gene matches. The germline V gene encodes CDR1 SEHNR and CDR2 FQNEAQ (reference sequence). The CDR3 DNA is TGTGCCAGCAGCTTCCTAGCGGGGGGCACAGATACGCAGTATTTT. Translating gives CASSFLAGGTDTQYF. Looking up the rest from reference TRBV7-9 and TRBJ2-3 gives the full variable domain: DTGVSQNPRHKITKRGQNVTFRCDPISEHNRLYWYRQTLGQGPEFLTYFQNEAQLEKSRLLSDRFSAERPKGSFSTLEIQRTEQGDSAMYLCASSFLAGGTDTQYFGPGTRLTVL.

V gene TRBV21-1 combines with J gene TRBJ1-1. TRBV21-1 is a pseudogene segment. This CDR3 spans 14 amino acids. CDR3 loop: CASSKGVGNTEAFF. The CDR3, as DNA: TGTGCCAGCAGCAAAGGGGTTGGGAACACTGAAGCTTTCTTT.

The chain uses TRBV19 and TRBJ2-1; 8 bases line up with TRBD1. Germline trimming cut 4 bases from V and 5 bases from J; bases unmatched to any gene: 4. The germline V gene has CDR1 LNHDA and CDR2 SQIVND (reference sequence). There are 14 residues in the CDR3. CDR3 region: CASSTRTGHNEQFF. CDR3 DNA: TGTGCCAGTAGTACCCGGACAGGGCACAATGAGCAGTTCTTC.